The 23 T cell receptor beta chains given below trace back to one sample, sequenced in a study of OX40 agonist ivuxolimab in advanced cancers. Generated by immunoSEQ multiplex PCR, the TCRdb table keeps only in-frame clones and is missing some. The sample includes over 60,000 clones, around 94% of them seen just once. Sequenced material: CD4+ or CD8+ T cells sorted from blood, taken in a trial of the OX40 agonist ivuxolimab. These receptors were taken from an adult with an advanced solid tumor such as melanoma, head and neck, liver or kidney cancer.

The V call is TRBV6-6, the J call TRBJ1-2; 9 nucleotides line up with TRBD1. Germline assignment: CDR1 MNHNY and CDR2 SVGAGI (reference sequence). This CDR3 is built from 15 residues. Trimming removed 6 bases from V and 4 bases from J; junction bases left unmatched: 9. CDR3 sequence reads: CASRNRDRVGYGYTF. The CDR3 DNA follows: TGTGCCAGCAGAAACCGGGACAGGGTGGGCTATGGCTACACCTTC.

This chain links TRBV2 with TRBJ2-3, with 8 bases fitting TRBD1. There are 13 residues in the CDR3. The germline V gene has CDR1 SNHLY and CDR2 FYNNEI. Trimming cost V 4 bases and J 7 bases; bases outside gene matches: 4. This chain's CDR3 is CASSGGQGNTQYF. The CDR3 DNA is TGTGCCAGCAGTGGCGGACAGGGAAATACGCAGTATTTT.

As to this clone: The identical CDR3 is also encoded by other nucleotide sequences in the sample. The rearrangement links TRBV19 to TRBJ1-1, with D unresolved. The CDR3 runs to 13 residues. The germline gives CDR1 LNHDA, CDR2 SQIVND (reference sequence). V was shortened by 2 bases and J by 1 base, with 5 bases between the two germline ends. The CDR3 sequence is CASSISPNTEAFF. The CDR3, as DNA: TGTGCCAGTAGTATATCACCGAACACTGAAGCTTTCTTT.

The chain carries TRBV28 and TRBJ2-1, with D hard to call. The CDR3 covers 14 residues. CDR1 MDHEN and CDR2 SYDVKM come from the germline V gene. Trimming took off 10 bases at V and 5 bases at J, with 18 bases between the two ends. Here the CDR3 reads CATSPVYYNNEQFF. Written as DNA, the CDR3 is TGTGCCACCTCCCCGGTTTACTATAACAATGAGCAGTTCTTC.

V gene TRBV9 combines with J gene TRBJ2-5, with 8 bases fitting TRBD1. Germline CDR1 reads SGDLS; CDR2 reads YYNGEE. V lost 0 bases to trimming and J lost 2 bases; unmatched junction nucleotides: 9. This CDR3 is 17 amino acids long. The chain's CDR3 is CASSVEGGRGPQETQYF. CDR3 bases: TGTGCCAGCAGCGTAGAGGGGGGCAGGGGGCCTCAAGAGACCCAGTACTTC.

The CDR3 loop reads CASSLGSVAEQYF. CDR3 nucleotide sequence: TGTGCCAGCAGTTTAGGTAGCGTGGCCGAGCAGTACTTC. The J gene is TRBJ2-7, the V gene TRBV27; D is possibly TRBD2 (5 bases). The CDR3 spans 13 residues. The V gene's germline CDR1 is MNHEY and CDR2 SMNVEV (reference sequence). Trimming left V 2 bases short and J 6 bases short, with 11 bases between.

The genes are TRBV5-1 and TRBJ2-6, with unresolved D. The CDR3 spans 16 residues. Germline values: CDR1 SGHRS, CDR2 YFSETQ. With 5 bases removed from V and 2 bases from J, the gap between germline ends came to 14 bases. CDR3 sequence reads: CASRDRFPTGANVLTF. The CDR3 DNA reads TGCGCCAGCAGGGACCGCTTTCCTACTGGGGCCAACGTCCTGACTTTC.

The V and J genes are TRBV5-1 and TRBJ1-1; D ambiguous. The V and J ends lost 0 bases and 5 bases respectively, with 11 bases between them. Germline values: CDR1 SGHRS, CDR2 YFSETQ. This CDR3 is 14 amino acids long. The CDR3 sequence is CASSLGTGWTEAFF. The CDR3 DNA reads TGCGCCAGCAGCTTGGGAACGGGTTGGACTGAAGCTTTCTTT.

The J gene is TRBJ2-7, the V gene TRBV9; unclear D gene. Trimming removed 0 bases at V and 3 bases at J, with 13 bases between. The length of the CDR3 is 15 residues. The germline V gene encodes CDR1 SGDLS and CDR2 YYNGEE. The CDR3 sequence is CASSVASTTNYEQYF. CDR3 sequence (DNA): TGTGCCAGCAGCGTAGCTTCCACTACCAACTACGAGCAGTACTTC.

The chain couples TRBV5-8 to TRBJ1-4; D is uncertain. V was shortened by 2 bases and J by 3 bases, with 14 bases between the two germline ends. Germline CDR1 is SGHTS and CDR2 is YDEGEE. This CDR3 is built from 16 residues. The CDR3 DNA is TGTGCCAGCAGCTTAAACCCAGGAGTCCCTAATGAAAAACTGTTTTTT. It yields the protein CASSLNPGVPNEKLFF.

V is TRBV9 and J is TRBJ1-2; D is unresolved. V was trimmed by 5 bases and J by 6 bases, leaving 11 bases between them. Germline V CDR1 and CDR2: SGDLS, YYNGEE. The CDR3 runs to 12 residues. The CDR3 protein is CASRQAPHGYTF. CDR3 nucleotides: TGTGCCAGCAGGCAGGCCCCACATGGCTACACCTTC.

The chain carries TRBV5-6 and TRBJ1-2; D might be TRBD1 (6 bases). V was clipped by 0 bases and J by 6 bases, with 15 bases between them. This CDR3 is built from 15 residues. CDR1 is SGHDT and CDR2 is YYEEEE in the germline V gene. CDR3 in DNA: TGTGCCAGCAGCTTGGGTGTAGGGGGGACCGATGGCTACACCTTC. It specifies CASSLGVGGTDGYTF.

About this clone: The same CDR3 arises from other DNA sequences in this sample as well. V gene TRBV27 combines with J gene TRBJ2-1; 11 nucleotides line up with TRBD2. The V and J ends lost 6 bases and 4 bases, in that order; junction bases with no gene match: 5. The CDR3 is 15 amino acids. Germline CDR1 MNHEY, CDR2 SMNVEV (reference sequence). CDR3 nucleotide sequence: TGTGCCAGCAGCCCCGGGACTAGCGGTTACAATGAGCAGTTCTTC. This encodes CASSPGTSGYNEQFF.

V is TRBV11-2 and J is TRBJ2-5, with 7 bases lining up with TRBD1. Losses at the gene ends were 1 base for V and 5 bases for J; bases not matched to a gene: 4. The CDR3 contains 14 residues. Germline V CDR1 and CDR2: SGHAT, FQNNGV. CDR3 bases: TGTGCCAGCAGCTTAGGAGGGGGCAGGGAGACCCAGTACTTC. Translated: CASSLGGGRETQYF.

The rearrangement joins TRBV25-1 to TRBJ2-7; D may be TRBD1 or TRBD2 (5 bases each). CDR1 and CDR2 (germline): MGHDK, SYGVNS. This CDR3 comprises 15 residues. V was shortened by 5 bases and J by 6 bases, with 20 bases between the two germline ends. DNA for the CDR3: TGTGCCAGCAGTTCATCCAGGGTGTTGGGGGTCGAGCAGTACTTC. It specifies CASSSSRVLGVEQYF.

The chain recombines TRBV27 with TRBJ1-2; D is possibly TRBD1 (5 bases). CDR1 and CDR2 (germline): MNHEY, SMNVEV (reference sequence). The CDR3 loop spans 15 amino acids. The V end was cut by 3 bases, the J end by 2 bases, with 13 bases between. The CDR3 loop is CASSFSGGMNYGYTF. The CDR3 DNA reads TGTGCCAGCAGTTTCAGTGGGGGAATGAACTATGGCTACACCTTC.

The chain couples TRBV6-6 to TRBJ2-7; D remains ambiguous. V gave up 5 bases and J gave up 3 bases, with 8 bases separating them. The CDR3 has 12 amino acids. The germline gives CDR1 MNHNY, CDR2 SVGAGI (reference sequence). CDR3 loop: CASSPDRYEQYF. CDR3 nucleotide sequence: TGTGCCAGCAGTCCAGACCGCTACGAGCAGTACTTC.

The chain combines TRBV7-2 with TRBJ2-7, with D tentatively TRBD1 (6 bases). Germline CDR1 reads SGHTA; CDR2 reads FQGNSA. Deletions cut 5 bases from V and 2 bases from J, with 19 bases between. The CDR3 is 16 amino acids. CDR3 in DNA: TGTGCCAGCAGCGAATGGGACAAAGAGGATACCTACGAGCAGTACTTC. Protein: CASSEWDKEDTYEQYF. Looking up the rest from reference TRBV7-2 and TRBJ2-7 gives the full variable domain: GAGVSQSPSNKVTEKGKDVELRCDPISGHTALYWYRQSLGQGLEFLIYFQGNSAPDKSGLPSDRFSAERTGGSVSTLTIQRTQQEDSAVYLCASSEWDKEDTYEQYFGPGTRLTVT.

The V call is TRBV4-3, the J call TRBJ2-3; 9 bases map to TRBD2. The CDR3 consists of 16 residues. The germline CDR1 and CDR2 sequences are LGHNA and YSLEER. Trimming cost V 3 bases and J 3 bases; bases outside gene matches: 7. The CDR3 DNA follows: TGCGCCAGCAGCCAGGAGCGGGGGGCCCGGACAGATACGCAGTATTTT. It is translated as CASSQERGARTDTQYF.

V is TRBV4-3 and J is TRBJ1-2; 9 bases map to TRBD1. Germline CDR1 is LGHNA and CDR2 is YSLEER. The CDR3 is 14 residues long. With 1 base clipped from V and 5 bases from J, the junction kept 2 bases outside the gene matches. The CDR3 sequence is CASSQGTGEYGYTF. In DNA form, the CDR3 reads TGCGCCAGCAGCCAAGGGACAGGGGAATATGGCTACACCTTC.

The rearrangement joins TRBV13 to TRBJ2-1; TRBD2 matches at 8 bases. Per the germline V gene, CDR1 is PRHDT and CDR2 is FYEKMQ (reference sequence). This CDR3 region has 16 residues. Germline trimming cut 0 bases from V and 8 bases from J; bases unmatched to any gene: 9. Written as DNA, the CDR3 is TGTGCCAGCAGCTTAGGCGGGAGGGCTACGGAAGATGAGCAGTTCTTC. As protein: CASSLGGRATEDEQFF.

The table lists this clone with a count of one. The chain is built from TRBV9 and TRBJ2-7, with 7 positions matching TRBD2. Unmatched junction bases numbered 7, after V lost 0 bases and J lost 1 base. This CDR3 has 16 amino acids. Germline CDR1 is SGDLS and CDR2 is YYNGEE. The chain's CDR3 is CASSVEGGSFSYEQYF. The CDR3 nucleotides read TGTGCCAGCAGCGTAGAGGGAGGGTCGTTTTCCTACGAGCAGTACTTC.

This chain joins TRBV9 and TRBJ2-7; D unresolved. Germline V gene lookup returns CDR1 SGDLS and CDR2 YYNGEE. The CDR3 length is 15 residues. V was shortened by 0 bases and J by 5 bases, with 15 bases between the two germline ends. The CDR3 is CASSVEGLRSDEQYF. CDR3 bases: TGTGCCAGCAGCGTAGAGGGCCTCCGGTCGGACGAGCAGTACTTC.